Only one count was recorded for the clone carrying this TCR beta chain. Its antigen is unknown. The data originate from a study of shared clonotypes between healthy human individuals. About the study: Donors consisted of two women and three men between 18 and 49. Study outcomes and limitations: Specimens sampled were limited to blood, with tissue repertoires likely differing.

Into CD45RA+ naive and CD45RA-negative memory subsets, the CD4+ cells were split. The table came from immunoSEQ multiplex PCR; TCRdb's copy has only in-frame clones and leaves some out. The sample yields about 2.3 million clones, about 90% seen once. From germline, CDR1 is WSHSY and CDR2 SAAADI. V shed 6 bases and J 5 bases; nucleotides not matched to a gene: 16. CDR3 size: 16 residues. The chain joins TRBV10-2 to TRBJ2-7, with 7 bases that match TRBD1. The sample consisted of naive CD4+ T cells from PBMCs. This sample's subset: CD45RA+ positively selected. This TCR came from a man aged 18 to 29 in good health. Some clones in this sample may be carry-over from other donors' samples. This CDR3 reads CASRAQGGSGLDEQYF. As DNA, the CDR3 is TGCGCCAGCAGGGCCCAAGGGGGCAGTGGTCTAGACGAGCAGTACTTC.